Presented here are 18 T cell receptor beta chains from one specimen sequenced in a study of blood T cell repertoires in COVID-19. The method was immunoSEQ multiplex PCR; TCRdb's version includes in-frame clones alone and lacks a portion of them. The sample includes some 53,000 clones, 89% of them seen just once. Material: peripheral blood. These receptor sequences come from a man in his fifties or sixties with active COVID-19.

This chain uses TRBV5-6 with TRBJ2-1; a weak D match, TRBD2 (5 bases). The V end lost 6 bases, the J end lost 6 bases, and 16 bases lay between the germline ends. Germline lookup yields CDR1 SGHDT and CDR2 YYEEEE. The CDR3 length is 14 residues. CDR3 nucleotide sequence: TGTGCCAGCAACTCCGGAGGTGTGGGCAATGAGCAGTTCTTC. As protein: CASNSGGVGNEQFF. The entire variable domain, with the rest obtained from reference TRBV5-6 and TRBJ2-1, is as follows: DAGVTQSPTHLIKTRGQQVTLRCSPKSGHDTVSWYQQALGQGPQFIFQYYEEEERQRGNFPDRFSGHQFPNYSSELNVNALLLGDSALYLCASNSGGVGNEQFFGPGTRLTVL.

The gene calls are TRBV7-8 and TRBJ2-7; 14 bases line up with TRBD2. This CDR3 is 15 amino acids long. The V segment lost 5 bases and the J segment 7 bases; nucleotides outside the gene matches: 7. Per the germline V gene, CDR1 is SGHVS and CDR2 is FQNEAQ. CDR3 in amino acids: CASSPRLAGGREQYF. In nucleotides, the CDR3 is TGTGCCAGCAGCCCAAGACTAGCGGGAGGGAGGGAGCAGTACTTC.

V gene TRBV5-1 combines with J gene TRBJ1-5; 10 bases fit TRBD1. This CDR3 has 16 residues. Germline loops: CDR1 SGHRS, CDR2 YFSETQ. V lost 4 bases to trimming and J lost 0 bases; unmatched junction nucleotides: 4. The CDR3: CASSEGTGDSNQPQHF. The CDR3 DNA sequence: TGCGCCAGCAGCGAAGGGACAGGGGATAGCAATCAGCCCCAGCATTTT.

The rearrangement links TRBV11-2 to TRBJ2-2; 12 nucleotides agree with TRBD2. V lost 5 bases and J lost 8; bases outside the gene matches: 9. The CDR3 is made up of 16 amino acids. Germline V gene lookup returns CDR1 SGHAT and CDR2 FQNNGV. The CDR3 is CASSPSSGRATGELFF. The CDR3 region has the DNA TGTGCCAGCAGCCCTTCTAGCGGGAGGGCAACAGGGGAGCTGTTTTTT.

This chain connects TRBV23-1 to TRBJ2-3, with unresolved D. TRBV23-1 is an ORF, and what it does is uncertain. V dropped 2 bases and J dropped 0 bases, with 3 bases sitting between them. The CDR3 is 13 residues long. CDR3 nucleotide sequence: TGCGCCAGCAGTCAACCAAGCACAGATACGCAGTATTTT. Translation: CASSQPSTDTQYF.

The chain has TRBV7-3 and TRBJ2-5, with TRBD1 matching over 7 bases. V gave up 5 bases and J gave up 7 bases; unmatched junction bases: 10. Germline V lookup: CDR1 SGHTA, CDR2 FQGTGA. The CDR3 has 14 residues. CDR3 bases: TGTGCCAGCAGCCTCCGACAGGGATGGGGGACCCAGTACTTC. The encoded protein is CASSLRQGWGTQYF.

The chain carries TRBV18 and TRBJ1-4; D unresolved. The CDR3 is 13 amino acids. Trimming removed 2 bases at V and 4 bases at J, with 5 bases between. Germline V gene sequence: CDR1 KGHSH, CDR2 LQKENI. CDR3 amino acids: CASSPGHNEKLFF. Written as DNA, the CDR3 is TGTGCCAGCTCACCAGGGCATAATGAAAAACTGTTTTTT.

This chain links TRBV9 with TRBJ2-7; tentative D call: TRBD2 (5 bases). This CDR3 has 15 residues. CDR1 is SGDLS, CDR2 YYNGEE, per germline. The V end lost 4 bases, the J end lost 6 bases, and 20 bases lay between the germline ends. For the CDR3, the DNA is TGTGCCAGCAGCCCCCTTAGGGCTAGCCGTTCCGAGCAGTACTTC. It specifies CASSPLRASRSEQYF.

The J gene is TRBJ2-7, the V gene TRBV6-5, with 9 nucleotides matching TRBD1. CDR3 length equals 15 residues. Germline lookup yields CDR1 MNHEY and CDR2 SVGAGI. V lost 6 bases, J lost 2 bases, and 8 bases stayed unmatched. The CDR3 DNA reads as TGTGCCAGCAGCCGTTCGGACAGGGGAGCCTACGAGCAGTACTTC. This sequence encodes CASSRSDRGAYEQYF.

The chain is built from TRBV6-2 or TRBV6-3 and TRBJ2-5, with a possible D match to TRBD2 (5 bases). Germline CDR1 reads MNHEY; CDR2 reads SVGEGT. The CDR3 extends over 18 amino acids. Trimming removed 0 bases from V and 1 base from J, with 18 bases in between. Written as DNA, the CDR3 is TGTGCCAGCAGTTACTCGAGGGTCTCCCTTATCTCCCAAGAGACCCAGTACTTC. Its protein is CASSYSRVSLISQETQYF.

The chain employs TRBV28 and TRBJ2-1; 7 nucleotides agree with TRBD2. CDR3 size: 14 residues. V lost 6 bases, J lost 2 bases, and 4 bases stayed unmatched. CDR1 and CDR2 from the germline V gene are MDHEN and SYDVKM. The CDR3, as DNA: TGTGCCAGCAGAAAGGGACTACCCTACAATGAGCAGTTCTTC. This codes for CASRKGLPYNEQFF. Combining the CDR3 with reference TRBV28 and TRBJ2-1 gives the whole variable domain DVKVTQSSRYLVKRTGEKVFLECVQDMDHENMFWYRQDPGLGLRLIYFSYDVKMKEKGDIPEGYSVSREKKERFSLILESASTNQTSMYLCASRKGLPYNEQFFGPGTRLTVL.

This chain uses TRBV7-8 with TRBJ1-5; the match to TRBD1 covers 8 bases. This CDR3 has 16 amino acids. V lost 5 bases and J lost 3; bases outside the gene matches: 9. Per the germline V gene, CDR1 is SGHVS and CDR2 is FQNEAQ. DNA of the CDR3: TGTGCCAGCAGCCTGGGATGGACAGGGATCAATCAGCCCCAGCATTTT. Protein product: CASSLGWTGINQPQHF.

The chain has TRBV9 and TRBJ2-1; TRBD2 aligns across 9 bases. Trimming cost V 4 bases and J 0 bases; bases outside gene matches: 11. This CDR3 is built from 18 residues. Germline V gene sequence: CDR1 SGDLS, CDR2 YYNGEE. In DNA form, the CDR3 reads TGTGCCAGCAGCATCACCGGGACTAGCACAAGCTCCTACAATGAGCAGTTCTTC. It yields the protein CASSITGTSTSSYNEQFF. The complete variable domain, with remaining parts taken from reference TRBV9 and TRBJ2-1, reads DSGVTQTPKHLITATGQRVTLRCSPRSGDLSVYWYQQSLDQGLQFLIQYYNGEERAKGNILERFSAQQFPDLHSELNLSSLELGDSALYFCASSITGTSTSSYNEQFFGPGTRLTVL.

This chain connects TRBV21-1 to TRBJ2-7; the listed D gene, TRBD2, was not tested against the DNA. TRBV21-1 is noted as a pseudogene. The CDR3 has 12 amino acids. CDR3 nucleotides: TGTGCCAGCAGCAAAACGGCTAGGAAACAGTACTTC. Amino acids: CASSKTARKQYF.

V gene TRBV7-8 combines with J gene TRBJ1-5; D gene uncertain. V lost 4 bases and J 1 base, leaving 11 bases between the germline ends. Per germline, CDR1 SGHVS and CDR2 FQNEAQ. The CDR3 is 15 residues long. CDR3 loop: CASSSLERSNQPQHF. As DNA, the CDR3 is TGTGCCAGCAGCTCCCTCGAGAGGAGCAATCAGCCCCAGCATTTT.

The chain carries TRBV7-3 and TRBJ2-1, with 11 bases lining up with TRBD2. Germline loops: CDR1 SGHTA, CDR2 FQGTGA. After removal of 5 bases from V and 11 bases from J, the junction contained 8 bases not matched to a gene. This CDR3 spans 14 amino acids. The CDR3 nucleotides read TGTGCCAGCAGCCTACCGGGACTAGCGGACCAGCAGTTCTTC. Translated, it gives CASSLPGLADQQFF.

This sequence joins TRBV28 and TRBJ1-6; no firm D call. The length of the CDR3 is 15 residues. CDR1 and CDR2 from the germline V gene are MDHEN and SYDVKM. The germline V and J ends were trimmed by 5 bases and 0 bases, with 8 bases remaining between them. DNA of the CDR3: TGTGCCAGCAGTCCAATCAGCTCCTATAATTCACCCCTCCACTTT. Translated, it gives CASSPISSYNSPLHF.

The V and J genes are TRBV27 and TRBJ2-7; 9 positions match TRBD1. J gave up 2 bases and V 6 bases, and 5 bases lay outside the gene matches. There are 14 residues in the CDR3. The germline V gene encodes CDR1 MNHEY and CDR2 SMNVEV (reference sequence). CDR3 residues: CASSLRDRAYEQYF. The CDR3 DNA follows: TGTGCCAGCAGCCTCAGGGACAGGGCCTACGAGCAGTACTTC.